The clone carrying this TCR beta chain showed up just once. The J segment lost 3 bases and the V segment lost 5 bases, leaving 8 bases of the junction unmatched. The CDR3 covers 15 residues. Germline CDR1 and CDR2: MGHRA and YSYEKL. This entry comes from a study of blood T cell repertoires in COVID-19. Looking at the study overall: Sample material is recorded as cDNA or gDNA derived from T cells, B-cell-depleted T cells, or PBMCs.

Some clones are missing from TCRdb's copy, which holds only in-frame ones; the method was immunoSEQ multiplex PCR. In the table there are roughly 81,000 clones, about 91% of which are singletons. Sequencing was done on a sample of peripheral blood. The chain joins TRBV4-1 to TRBJ2-7; 9 positions match TRBD2. The TCR sequence derives from a man between 65 and 85 years old with active or convalescent COVID-19. CDR3 loop: CASSNSGGSLYEQYF. The CDR3, as DNA: TGCGCCAGCAGCAATAGCGGGGGCTCACTCTACGAGCAGTACTTC.